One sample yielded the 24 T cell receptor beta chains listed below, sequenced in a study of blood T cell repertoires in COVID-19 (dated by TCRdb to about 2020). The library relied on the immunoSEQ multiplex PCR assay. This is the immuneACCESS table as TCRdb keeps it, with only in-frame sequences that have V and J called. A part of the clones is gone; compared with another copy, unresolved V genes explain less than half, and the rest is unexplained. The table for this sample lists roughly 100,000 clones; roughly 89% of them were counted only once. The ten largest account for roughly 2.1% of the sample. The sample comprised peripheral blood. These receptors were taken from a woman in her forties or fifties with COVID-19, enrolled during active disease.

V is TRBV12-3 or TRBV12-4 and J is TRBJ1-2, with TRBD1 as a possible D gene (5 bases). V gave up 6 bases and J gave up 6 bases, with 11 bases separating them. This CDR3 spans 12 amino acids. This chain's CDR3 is CASSRGVDGYTF. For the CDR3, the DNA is TGTGCCAGCAGCCGGGGGGTGGATGGCTACACCTTC.

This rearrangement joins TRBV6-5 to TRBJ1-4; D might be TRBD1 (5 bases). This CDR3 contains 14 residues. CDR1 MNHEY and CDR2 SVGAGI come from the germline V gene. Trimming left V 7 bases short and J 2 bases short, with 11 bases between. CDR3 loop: CASIQGPTNEKLFF. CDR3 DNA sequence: TGTGCCAGCATCCAGGGTCCCACTAATGAAAAACTGTTTTTT.

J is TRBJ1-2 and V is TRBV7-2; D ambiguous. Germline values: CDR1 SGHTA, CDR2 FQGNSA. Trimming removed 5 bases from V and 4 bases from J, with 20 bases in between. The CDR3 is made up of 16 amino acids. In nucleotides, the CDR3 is TGTGCCAGCAGCAACTTCCCCGGGGTTCCCATCTATGGCTACACCTTC. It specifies CASSNFPGVPIYGYTF.

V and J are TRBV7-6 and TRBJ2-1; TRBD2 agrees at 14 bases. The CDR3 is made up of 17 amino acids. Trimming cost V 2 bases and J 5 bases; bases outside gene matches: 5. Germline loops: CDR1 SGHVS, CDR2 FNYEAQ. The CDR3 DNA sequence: TGTGCCAGCAGCTTAAGGACTAGCGGGGGGCGGAACAATGAGCAGTTCTTC. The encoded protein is CASSLRTSGGRNNEQFF.

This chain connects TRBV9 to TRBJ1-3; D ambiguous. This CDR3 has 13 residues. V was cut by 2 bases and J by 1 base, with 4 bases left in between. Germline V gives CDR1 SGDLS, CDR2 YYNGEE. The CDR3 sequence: CASSVSSGNTIYF. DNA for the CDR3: TGTGCCAGCAGCGTTTCGTCTGGAAACACCATATATTTT.

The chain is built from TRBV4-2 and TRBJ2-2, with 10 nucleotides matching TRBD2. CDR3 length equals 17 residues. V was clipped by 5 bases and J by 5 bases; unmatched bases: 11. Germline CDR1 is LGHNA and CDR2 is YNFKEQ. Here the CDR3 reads CASSSPPGLAATGELFF. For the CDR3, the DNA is TGTGCCAGCAGCTCTCCCCCCGGACTAGCGGCTACCGGGGAGCTGTTTTTT.

The CDR3 DNA reads as TGTGCCAGCATCAACCCTGGGACAGCGAACACCGGGGAGCTGTTTTTT. It translates to CASINPGTANTGELFF. This chain uses TRBV5-5 with TRBJ2-2; 7 bases are shared with TRBD1. Germline loops: CDR1 SGHKS, CDR2 YYEKEE (reference sequence). Germline trimming cut 6 bases from V and 0 bases from J; bases unmatched to any gene: 8. The CDR3 spans 16 residues.

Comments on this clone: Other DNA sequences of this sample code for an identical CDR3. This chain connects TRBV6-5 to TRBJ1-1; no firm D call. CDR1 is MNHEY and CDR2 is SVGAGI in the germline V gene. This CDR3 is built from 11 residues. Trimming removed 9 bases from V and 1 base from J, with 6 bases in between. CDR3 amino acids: CASSENTEAFF. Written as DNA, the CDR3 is TGTGCCAGTTCAGAGAACACTGAAGCTTTCTTT.

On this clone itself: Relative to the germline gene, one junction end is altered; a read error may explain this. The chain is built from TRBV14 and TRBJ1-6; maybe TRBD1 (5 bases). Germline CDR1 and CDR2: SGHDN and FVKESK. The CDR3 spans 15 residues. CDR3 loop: CASSKDRLYNSPLHF. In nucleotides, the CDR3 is TGTGCCAGCAGCAAAGACAGACTATATAATTCACCCCTCCACTTT.

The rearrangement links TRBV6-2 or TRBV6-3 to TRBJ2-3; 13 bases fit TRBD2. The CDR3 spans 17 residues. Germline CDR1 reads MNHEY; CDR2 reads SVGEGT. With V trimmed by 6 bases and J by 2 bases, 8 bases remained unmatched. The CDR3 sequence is CASSPRLAGGSTDTQYF. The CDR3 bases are TGTGCCAGCAGCCCTAGACTAGCGGGGGGATCCACAGATACGCAGTATTTT.

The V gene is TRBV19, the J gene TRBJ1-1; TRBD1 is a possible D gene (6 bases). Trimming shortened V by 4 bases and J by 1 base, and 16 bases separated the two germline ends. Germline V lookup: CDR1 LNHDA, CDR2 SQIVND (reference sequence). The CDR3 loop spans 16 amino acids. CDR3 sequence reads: CASSTGARIKNTEAFF. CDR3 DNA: TGTGCCAGTAGTACAGGGGCGCGAATAAAGAACACTGAAGCTTTCTTT.

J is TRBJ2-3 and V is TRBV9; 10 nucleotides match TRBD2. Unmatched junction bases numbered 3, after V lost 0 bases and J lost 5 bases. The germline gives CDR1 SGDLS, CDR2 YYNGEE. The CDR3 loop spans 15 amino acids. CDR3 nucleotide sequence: TGTGCCAGCAGCGTAGAGGCTAGCGGGAGAGATACGCAGTATTTT. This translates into CASSVEASGRDTQYF.

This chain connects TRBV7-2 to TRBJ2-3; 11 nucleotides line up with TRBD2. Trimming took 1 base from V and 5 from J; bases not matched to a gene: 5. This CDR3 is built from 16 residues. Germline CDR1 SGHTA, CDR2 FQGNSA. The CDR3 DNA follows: TGTGCCAGCAGCTTAGTTAGCGGGGGGGCCGGAGATACGCAGTATTTT. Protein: CASSLVSGGAGDTQYF.

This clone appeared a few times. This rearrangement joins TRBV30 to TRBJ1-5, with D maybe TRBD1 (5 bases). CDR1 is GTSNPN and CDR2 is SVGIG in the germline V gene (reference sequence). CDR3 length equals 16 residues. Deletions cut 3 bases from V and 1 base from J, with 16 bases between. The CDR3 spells CAWSNTKRGSNQPQHF. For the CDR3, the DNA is TGTGCCTGGAGCAACACGAAAAGGGGAAGCAATCAGCCCCAGCATTTT.

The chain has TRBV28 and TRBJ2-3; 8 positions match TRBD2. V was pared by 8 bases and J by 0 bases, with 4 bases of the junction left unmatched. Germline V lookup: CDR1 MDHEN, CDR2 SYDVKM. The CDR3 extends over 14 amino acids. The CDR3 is CASAGGPSTDTQYF. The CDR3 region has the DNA TGTGCCAGCGCGGGGGGCCCCAGCACAGATACGCAGTATTTT.

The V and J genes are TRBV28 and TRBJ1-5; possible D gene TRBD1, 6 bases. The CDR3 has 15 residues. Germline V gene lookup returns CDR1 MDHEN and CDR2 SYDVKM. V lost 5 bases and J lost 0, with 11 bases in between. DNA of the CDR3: TGTGCCAGCAGTAACCGCAGGGGTAGCAATCAGCCCCAGCATTTT. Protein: CASSNRRGSNQPQHF.

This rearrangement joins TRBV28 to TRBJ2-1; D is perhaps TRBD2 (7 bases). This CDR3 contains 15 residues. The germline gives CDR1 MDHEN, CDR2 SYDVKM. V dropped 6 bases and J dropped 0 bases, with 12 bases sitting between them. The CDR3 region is CASSLGGPSYNEQFF. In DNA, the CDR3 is TGTGCCAGCAGCCTCGGGGGGCCCTCCTACAATGAGCAGTTCTTC.

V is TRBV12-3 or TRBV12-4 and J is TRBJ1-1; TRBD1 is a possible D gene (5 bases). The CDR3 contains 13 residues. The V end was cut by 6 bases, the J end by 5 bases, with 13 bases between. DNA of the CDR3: TGTGCCAGCAGGAGGACACGCGCAACTGAAGCTTTCTTT. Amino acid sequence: CASRRTRATEAFF.

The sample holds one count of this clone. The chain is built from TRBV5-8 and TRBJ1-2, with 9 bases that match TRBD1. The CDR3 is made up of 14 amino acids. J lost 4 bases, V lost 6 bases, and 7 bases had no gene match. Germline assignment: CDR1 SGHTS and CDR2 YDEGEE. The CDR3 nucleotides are TGTGCCAGCACCCGATGGGGACAGGGCTATGGCTACACCTTC. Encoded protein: CASTRWGQGYGYTF.

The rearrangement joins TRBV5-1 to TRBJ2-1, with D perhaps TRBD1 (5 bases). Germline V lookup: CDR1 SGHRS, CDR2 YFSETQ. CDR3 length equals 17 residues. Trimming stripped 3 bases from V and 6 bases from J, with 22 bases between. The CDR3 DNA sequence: TGCGCCAGCAGCTCCAACCGTAGGGGAAGAACTTCCAATGAGCAGTTCTTC. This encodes CASSSNRRGRTSNEQFF.

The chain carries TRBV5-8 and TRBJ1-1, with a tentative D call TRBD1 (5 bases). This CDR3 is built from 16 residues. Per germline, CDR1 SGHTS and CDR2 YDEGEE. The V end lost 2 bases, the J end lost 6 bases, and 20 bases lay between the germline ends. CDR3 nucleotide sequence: TGTGCCAGCAGCTTTCGTGGGGGGAACGGAGAGGCTGAAGCTTTCTTT. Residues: CASSFRGGNGEAEAFF.

CDR3 amino acids: CASSLGTGGTGANVLTF. The CDR3 DNA is TGTGCCAGCAGTTTAGGGACAGGGGGTACTGGGGCCAACGTCCTGACTTTC. This chain connects TRBV28 to TRBJ2-6; 11 bases fit TRBD1. Per the germline V gene, CDR1 is MDHEN and CDR2 is SYDVKM. V gave up 2 bases and J gave up 2 bases; unmatched junction bases: 2. The CDR3 is 17 amino acids. Together with reference TRBV28 and TRBJ2-6, the CDR3 gives the full variable domain: DVKVTQSSRYLVKRTGEKVFLECVQDMDHENMFWYRQDPGLGLRLIYFSYDVKMKEKGDIPEGYSVSREKKERFSLILESASTNQTSMYLCASSLGTGGTGANVLTFGAGSRLTVL.

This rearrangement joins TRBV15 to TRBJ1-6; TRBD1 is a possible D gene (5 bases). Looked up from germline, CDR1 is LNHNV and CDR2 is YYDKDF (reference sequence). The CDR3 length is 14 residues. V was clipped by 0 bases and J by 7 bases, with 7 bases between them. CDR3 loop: CATSRDGGNSPLHF. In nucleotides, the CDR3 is TGTGCCACCAGCAGAGATGGGGGGAATTCACCCCTCCACTTT.

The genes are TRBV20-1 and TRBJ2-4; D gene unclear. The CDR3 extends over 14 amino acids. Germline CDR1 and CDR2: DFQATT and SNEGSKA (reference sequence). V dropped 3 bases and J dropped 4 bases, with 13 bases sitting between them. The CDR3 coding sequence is TGCAGTGCTAGTGGAACACCACCTAAAAACATTCAGTACTTC. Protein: CSASGTPPKNIQYF.